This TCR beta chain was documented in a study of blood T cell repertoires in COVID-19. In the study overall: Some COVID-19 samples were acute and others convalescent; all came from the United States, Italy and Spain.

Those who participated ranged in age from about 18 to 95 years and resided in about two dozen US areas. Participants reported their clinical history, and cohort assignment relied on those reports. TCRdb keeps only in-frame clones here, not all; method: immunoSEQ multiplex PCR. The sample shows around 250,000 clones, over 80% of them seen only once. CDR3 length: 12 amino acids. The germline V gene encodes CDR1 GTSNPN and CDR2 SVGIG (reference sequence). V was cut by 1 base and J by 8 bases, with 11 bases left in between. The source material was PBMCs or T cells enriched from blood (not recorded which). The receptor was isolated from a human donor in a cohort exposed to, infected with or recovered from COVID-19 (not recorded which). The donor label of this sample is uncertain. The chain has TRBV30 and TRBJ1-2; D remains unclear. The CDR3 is CAWSARIRGYTF. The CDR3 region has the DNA TGTGCCTGGAGTGCCAGGATTAGAGGCTACACCTTC. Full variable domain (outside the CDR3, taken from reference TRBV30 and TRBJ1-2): SQTIHQWPATLVQPVGSPLSLECTVEGTSNPNLYWYRQAAGRGLQLLFYSVGIGQISSEVPQNLSASRPQDRQFILSSKKLLLSDSGFYLCAWSARIRGYTFGSGTRLTVV.